This T cell receptor beta chain emerged from a study of T-cell memory formation after mild COVID-19. TCRdb analysed the 5' RACE reads with MiXCR anew, one entry per CDR3 protein. The sample includes 150,000 or so distinct CDR3 sequences, approximately 15% of them seen just once. The length of the CDR3 is 16 residues. Germline V lookup: CDR1 LGHNA, CDR2 YSLEER. V shed 4 bases and J shed 7 bases, with 20 bases lying between them. This rearrangement joins TRBV4-3 to TRBJ2-4, with a possible D match to TRBD2 (6 bases). Sequences were obtained from PBMCs or a T cell subset sorted from them (not recorded which). This TCR was recovered from an adult woman who had mild COVID-19 (a few samples of this study predate the infection). Cell type and time point are not known. Here the CDR3 DNA reads TGCGCCAGCAGCCCTAGCGTGACCCGGCCATGGAACATTCAGTACTTC. It codes for CASSPSVTRPWNIQYF.